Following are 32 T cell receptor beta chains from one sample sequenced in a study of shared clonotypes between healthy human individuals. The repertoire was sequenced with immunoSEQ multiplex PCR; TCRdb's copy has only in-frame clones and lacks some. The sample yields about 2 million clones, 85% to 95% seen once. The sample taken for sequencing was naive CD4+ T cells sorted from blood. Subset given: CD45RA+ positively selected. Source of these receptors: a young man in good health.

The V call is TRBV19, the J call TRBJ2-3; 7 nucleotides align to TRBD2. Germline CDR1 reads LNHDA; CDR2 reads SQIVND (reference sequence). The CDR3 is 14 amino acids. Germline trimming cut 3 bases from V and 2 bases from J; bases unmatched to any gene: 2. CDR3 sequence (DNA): TGTGCCAGTAGTATCCAGCGGGACACAGATACGCAGTATTTT. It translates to CASSIQRDTDTQYF.

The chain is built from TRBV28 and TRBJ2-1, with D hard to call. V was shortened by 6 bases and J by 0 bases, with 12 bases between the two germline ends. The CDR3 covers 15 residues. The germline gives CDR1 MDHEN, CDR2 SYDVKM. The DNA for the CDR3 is TGTGCCAGCAGCTCCCATGGGCGCTCCTACAATGAGCAGTTCTTC. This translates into CASSSHGRSYNEQFF.

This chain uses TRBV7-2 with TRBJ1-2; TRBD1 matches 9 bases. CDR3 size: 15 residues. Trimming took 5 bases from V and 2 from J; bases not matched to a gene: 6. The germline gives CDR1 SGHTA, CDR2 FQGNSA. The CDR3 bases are TGTGCCAGCAGCCTCCGGGACAGGGACAACTATGGCTACACCTTC. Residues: CASSLRDRDNYGYTF.

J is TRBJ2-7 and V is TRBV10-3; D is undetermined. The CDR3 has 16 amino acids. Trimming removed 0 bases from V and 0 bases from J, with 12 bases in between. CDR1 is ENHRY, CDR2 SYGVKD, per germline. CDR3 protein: CAISESDVGNSYEQYF. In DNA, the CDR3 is TGTGCCATCAGTGAGTCGGATGTAGGGAACTCCTACGAGCAGTACTTC.

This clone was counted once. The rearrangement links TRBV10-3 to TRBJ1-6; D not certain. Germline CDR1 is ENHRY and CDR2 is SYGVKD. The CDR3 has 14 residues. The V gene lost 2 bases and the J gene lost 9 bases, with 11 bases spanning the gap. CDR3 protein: CAISERSWGSPLHF. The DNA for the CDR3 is TGTGCCATCAGTGAGCGGAGTTGGGGTTCACCCCTCCACTTT.

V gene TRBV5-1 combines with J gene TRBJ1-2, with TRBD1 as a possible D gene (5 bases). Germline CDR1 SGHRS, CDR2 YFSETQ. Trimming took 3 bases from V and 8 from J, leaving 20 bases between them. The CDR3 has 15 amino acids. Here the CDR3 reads CASSSIVSGRDGYTF. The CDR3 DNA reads TGCGCCAGCAGCTCCATAGTTTCGGGCAGGGACGGCTACACCTTC.

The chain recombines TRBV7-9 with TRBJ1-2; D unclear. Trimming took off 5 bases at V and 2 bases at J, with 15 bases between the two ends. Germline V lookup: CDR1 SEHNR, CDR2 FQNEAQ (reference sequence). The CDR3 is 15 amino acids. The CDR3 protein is CASSEQGGKNYGYTF. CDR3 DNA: TGTGCCAGCAGCGAACAAGGAGGGAAGAACTATGGCTACACCTTC.

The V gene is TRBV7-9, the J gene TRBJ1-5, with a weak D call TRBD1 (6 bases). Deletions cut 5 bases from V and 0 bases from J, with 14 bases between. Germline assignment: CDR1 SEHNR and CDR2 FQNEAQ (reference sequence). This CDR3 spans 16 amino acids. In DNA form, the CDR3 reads TGTGCCAGCAGCCCAAAGGGGGGATATAGCAATCAGCCCCAGCATTTT. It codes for CASSPKGGYSNQPQHF.

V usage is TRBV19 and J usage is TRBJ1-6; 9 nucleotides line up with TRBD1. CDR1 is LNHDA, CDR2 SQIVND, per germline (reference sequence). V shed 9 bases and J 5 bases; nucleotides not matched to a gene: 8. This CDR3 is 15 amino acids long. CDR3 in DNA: TGTGCCAGCACCCACCGGGACAGGGATAATTCACCCCTCCACTTT. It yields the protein CASTHRDRDNSPLHF.

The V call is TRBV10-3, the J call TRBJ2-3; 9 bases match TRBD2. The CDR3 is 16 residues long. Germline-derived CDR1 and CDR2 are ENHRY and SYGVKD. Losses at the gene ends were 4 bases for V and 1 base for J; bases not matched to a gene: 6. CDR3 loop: CAISGFRTSGTDTQYF. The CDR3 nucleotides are TGTGCCATCAGTGGATTCAGGACTAGCGGCACAGATACGCAGTATTTT.

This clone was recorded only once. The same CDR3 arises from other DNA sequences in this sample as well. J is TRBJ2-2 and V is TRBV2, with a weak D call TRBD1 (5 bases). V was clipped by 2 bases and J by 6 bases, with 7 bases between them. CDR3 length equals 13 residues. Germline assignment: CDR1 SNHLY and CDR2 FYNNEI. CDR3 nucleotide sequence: TGTGCCAGCAGTGAACAGGGTGCCGGGGAGCTGTTTTTT. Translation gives CASSEQGAGELFF.

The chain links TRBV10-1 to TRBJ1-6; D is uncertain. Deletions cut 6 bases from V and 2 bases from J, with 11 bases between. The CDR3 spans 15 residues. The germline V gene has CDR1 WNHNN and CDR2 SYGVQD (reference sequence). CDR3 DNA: TGCGCCAGCAGCGAAGGAACACCCTATAATTCACCCCTCCACTTT. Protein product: CASSEGTPYNSPLHF.

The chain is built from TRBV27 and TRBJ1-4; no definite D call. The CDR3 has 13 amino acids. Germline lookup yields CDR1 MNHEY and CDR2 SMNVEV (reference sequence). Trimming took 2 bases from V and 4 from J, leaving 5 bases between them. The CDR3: CASSLTVNEKLFF. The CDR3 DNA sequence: TGTGCCAGCAGTTTAACAGTTAATGAAAAACTGTTTTTT.

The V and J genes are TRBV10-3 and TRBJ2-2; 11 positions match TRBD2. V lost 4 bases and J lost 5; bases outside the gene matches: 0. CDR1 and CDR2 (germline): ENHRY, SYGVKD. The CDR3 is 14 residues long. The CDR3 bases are TGTGCCATCAGTGCTAGCGGGGGGACCGGGGAGCTGTTTTTT. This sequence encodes CAISASGGTGELFF.

The CDR3 nucleotides read TGTGCCAGCAGCAAGGGACAGCAAGAGACCCAGTACTTC. Protein: CASSKGQQETQYF. The chain carries TRBV7-8 and TRBJ2-5; TRBD1 matches at 7 bases. V lost 5 bases, J lost 2 bases, and 2 bases stayed unmatched. The CDR3 runs to 13 residues. Germline V gives CDR1 SGHVS, CDR2 FQNEAQ.

This CDR3 reads CASGGWEVSGETQYF. The CDR3 DNA reads TGCGCCAGCGGGGGGTGGGAGGTTAGTGGAGAGACCCAGTACTTC. The chain joins TRBV10-2 to TRBJ2-5; possibly TRBD2 for D (6 bases). The V and J ends lost 8 bases and 4 bases respectively, with 20 bases between them. The germline CDR1 and CDR2 sequences are WSHSY and SAAADI. There are 15 residues in the CDR3.

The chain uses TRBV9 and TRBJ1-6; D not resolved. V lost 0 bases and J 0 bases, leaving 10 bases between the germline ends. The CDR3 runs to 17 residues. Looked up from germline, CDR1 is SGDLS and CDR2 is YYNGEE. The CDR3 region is CASSVERTRSYNSPLHF. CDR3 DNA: TGTGCCAGCAGCGTAGAACGGACCCGCTCCTATAATTCACCCCTCCACTTT.

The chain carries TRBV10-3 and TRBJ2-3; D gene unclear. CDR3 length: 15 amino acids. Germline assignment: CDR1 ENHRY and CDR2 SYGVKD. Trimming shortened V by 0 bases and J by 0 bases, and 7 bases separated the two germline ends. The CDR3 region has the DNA TGTGCCATCAGTGAGTCGGTGGGCAGCACAGATACGCAGTATTTT. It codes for CAISESVGSTDTQYF.

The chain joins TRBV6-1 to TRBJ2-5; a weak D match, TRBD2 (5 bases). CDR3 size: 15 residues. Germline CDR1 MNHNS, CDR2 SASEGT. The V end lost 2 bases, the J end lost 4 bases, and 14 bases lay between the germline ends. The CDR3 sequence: CASSEMRVARETQYF. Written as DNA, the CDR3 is TGTGCCAGCAGTGAAATGCGGGTTGCCCGAGAGACCCAGTACTTC.

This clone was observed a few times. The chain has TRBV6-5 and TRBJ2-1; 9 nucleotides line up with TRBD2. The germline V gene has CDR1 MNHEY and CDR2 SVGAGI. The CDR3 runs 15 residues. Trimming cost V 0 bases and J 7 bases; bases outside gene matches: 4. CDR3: CASSYSAGGFNEQFF. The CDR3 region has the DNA TGTGCCAGCAGTTACTCAGCGGGAGGATTTAATGAGCAGTTCTTC.

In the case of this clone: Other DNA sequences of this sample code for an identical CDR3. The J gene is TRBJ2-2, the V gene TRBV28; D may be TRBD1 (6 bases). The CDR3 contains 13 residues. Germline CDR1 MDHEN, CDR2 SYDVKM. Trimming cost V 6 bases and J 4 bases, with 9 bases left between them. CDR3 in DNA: TGTGCCAGCAGAAGCAGGGGCACCGGGGAGCTGTTTTTT. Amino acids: CASRSRGTGELFF.

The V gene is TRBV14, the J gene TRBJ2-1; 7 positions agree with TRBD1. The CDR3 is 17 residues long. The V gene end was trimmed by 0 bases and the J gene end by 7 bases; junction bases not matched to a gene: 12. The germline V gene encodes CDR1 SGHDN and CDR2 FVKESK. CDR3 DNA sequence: TGTGCCAGCAGCCAAGATCCGGGAAAGGGGGCTGCGAATGAGCAGTTCTTC. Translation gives CASSQDPGKGAANEQFF.

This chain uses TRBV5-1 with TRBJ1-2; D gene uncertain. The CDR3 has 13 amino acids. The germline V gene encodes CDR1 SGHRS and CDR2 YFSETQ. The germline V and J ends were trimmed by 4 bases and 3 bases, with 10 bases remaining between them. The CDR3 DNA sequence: TGCGCCAGCAGCCCCAAGAGAGACTATGGCTACACCTTC. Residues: CASSPKRDYGYTF.

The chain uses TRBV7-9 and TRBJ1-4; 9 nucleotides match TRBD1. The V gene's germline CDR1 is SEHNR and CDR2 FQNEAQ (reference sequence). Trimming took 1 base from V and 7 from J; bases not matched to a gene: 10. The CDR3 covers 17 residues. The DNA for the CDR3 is TGTGCCAGCAGCTTAGGAACAGGGGGCGCCAATTCTGAAAAACTGTTTTTT. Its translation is CASSLGTGGANSEKLFF.

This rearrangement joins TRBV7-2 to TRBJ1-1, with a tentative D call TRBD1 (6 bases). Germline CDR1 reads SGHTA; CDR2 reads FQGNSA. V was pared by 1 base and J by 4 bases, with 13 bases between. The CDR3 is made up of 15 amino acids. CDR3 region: CASSLVLGAGTEAFF. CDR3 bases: TGTGCCAGCAGCTTAGTATTGGGGGCTGGCACTGAAGCTTTCTTT.

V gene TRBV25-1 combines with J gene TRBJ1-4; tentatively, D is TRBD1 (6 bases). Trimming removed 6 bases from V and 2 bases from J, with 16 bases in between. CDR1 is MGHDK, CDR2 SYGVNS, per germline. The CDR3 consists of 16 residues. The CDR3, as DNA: TGTGCCAGCAGGGATTCCGGCAGGGGCACTAATGAAAAACTGTTTTTT. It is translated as CASRDSGRGTNEKLFF.

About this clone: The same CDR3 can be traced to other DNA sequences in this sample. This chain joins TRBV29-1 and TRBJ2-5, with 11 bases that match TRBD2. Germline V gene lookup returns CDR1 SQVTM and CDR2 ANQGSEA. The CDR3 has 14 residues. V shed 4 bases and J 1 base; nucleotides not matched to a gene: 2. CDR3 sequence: CSVATSGSQETQYF. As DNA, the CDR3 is TGCAGCGTTGCAACTAGCGGGAGCCAAGAGACCCAGTACTTC.

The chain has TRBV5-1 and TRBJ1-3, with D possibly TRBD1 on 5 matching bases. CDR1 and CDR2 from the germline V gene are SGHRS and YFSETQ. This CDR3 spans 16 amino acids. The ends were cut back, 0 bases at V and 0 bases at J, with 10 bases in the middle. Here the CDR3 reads CASSLGDSNSGNTIYF. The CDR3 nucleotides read TGCGCCAGCAGCTTGGGAGACAGTAACTCTGGAAACACCATATATTTT.

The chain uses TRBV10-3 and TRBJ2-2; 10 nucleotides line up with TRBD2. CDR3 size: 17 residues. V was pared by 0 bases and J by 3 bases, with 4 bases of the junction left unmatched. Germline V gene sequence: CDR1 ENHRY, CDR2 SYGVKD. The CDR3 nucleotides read TGTGCCATCAGTGAGTCTACTAGCGGGATGTACACCGGGGAGCTGTTTTTT. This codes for CAISESTSGMYTGELFF.

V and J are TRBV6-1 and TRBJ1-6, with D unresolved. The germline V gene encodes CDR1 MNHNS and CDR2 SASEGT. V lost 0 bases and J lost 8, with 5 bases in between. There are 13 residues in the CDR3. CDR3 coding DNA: TGTGCCAGCAGTGAAGCCCGAGATTCACCCCTCCACTTT. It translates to CASSEARDSPLHF.

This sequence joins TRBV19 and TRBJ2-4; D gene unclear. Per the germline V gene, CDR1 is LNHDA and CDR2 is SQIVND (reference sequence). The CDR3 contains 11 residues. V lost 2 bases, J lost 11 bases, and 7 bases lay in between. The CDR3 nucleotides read TGTGCCAGTAGTATACAAAGCTTTCAGTACTTC. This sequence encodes CASSIQSFQYF.

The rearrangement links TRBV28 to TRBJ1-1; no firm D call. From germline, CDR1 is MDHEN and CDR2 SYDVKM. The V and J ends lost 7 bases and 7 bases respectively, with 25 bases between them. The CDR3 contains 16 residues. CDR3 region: CASTLSGPPVGNEAFF. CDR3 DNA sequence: TGTGCCAGCACCCTATCCGGGCCACCGGTGGGAAATGAAGCTTTCTTT.